Listed below are T cell receptor beta chains from one sample, sequenced in a study of T-cell memory formation after mild COVID-19. MiXCR was run by TCRdb on the 5' RACE reads, yielding one entry per CDR3 protein. Among about 170,000 distinct CDR3 sequences listed, 13% were seen once. Sample: PBMCs or a T cell subset sorted from them (not recorded which). These receptors all come from a man younger than 30 who had mild COVID-19 (a few samples of this study predate the infection). Cell type and time point are not known. Both conserved end residues are part of each CDR3. D genes are given only for firm matches. Rows give clone size only sometimes, using once, few, many, or a class for an expanded clone.

>-|TRBJ2-4|TRBV5-5|TRBD2
CASSWGGGGGENIQYF
TGTGCCAGCAGCTGGGGAGGTGGCGGGGGAGAAAACATTCAGTACTTC
>-|TRBJ2-5|TRBV7-3|TRBD1
CASSPDRDETQYF
TGTGCCAGCAGCCCGGACAGGGACGAGACCCAGTACTTC
>-|TRBJ1-2|TRBV6-5|-
CASSYGAGRENYGYTF
TGTGCCAGCAGTTATGGGGCAGGGAGAGAAAACTATGGCTACACCTTC
>-|TRBJ2-5|TRBV7-3|-
CASSLKKGETQYF
TGTGCCAGCAGCTTAAAAAAGGGGGAGACCCAGTACTTC
>-|TRBJ1-2|TRBV4-3|-
CASSPQQGLGYGYTF
TGCGCCAGCAGCCCGCAACAGGGTTTAGGCTATGGCTACACCTTC
>-|TRBJ1-5|TRBV12-3/TRBV12-4|TRBD1
CASSLWSGTGSNQPQHF
TGTGCCAGCAGTTTATGGTCCGGGACAGGGAGCAATCAGCCCCAGCATTTT
>-|TRBJ2-7|TRBV5-1|TRBD2
CASSSLAGDEQYF
TGCGCCAGCAGCAGTCTAGCGGGGGACGAGCAGTACTTC
>-|TRBJ2-3|TRBV6-2/TRBV6-3|-
CASSYGDRFTDTQYF
TGTGCCAGCAGTTACGGCGACAGGTTCACGGATACGCAGTATTTT
>once|TRBJ2-1|TRBV7-2|-
CASSLGDGREQFF
TGTGCCAGCAGCTTAGGAGACGGGCGGGAGCAGTTCTTC
>few|TRBJ1-1|TRBV15|-
CATSRARIGVTEAFF
TGTGCCACCAGCAGGGCGAGAATAGGGGTCACTGAAGCTTTCTTT
>few|TRBJ2-3|TRBV18|-
CASSPSRGAPDTQYF
TGTGCCAGCTCACCTTCGAGGGGAGCCCCAGATACGCAGTATTTT
>-|TRBJ1-5|TRBV16|-
CASSQSGVSNQPQHF
TGTGCCAGCAGCCAATCGGGGGTTAGCAATCAGCCCCAGCATTTT
>-|TRBJ1-6|TRBV15|-
CATSRDLNSPLHF
TGTGCCACCAGCAGGGACTTAAATTCACCCCTCCACTTT
>many|TRBJ1-1|TRBV3-1|TRBD1
CASSQPPGQGGTEAFF
TGTGCCAGCAGCCAACCTCCGGGACAGGGGGGAACTGAAGCTTTCTTT
>few|TRBJ2-2|TRBV5-1|TRBD1
CASRPTGGPGELFF
TGCGCCAGCAGGCCGACAGGGGGACCAGGGGAGCTGTTTTTT
>-|TRBJ2-5|TRBV12-3/TRBV12-4|TRBD2
CASAGRGGSQYF
TGTGCCAGCGCTGGGAGGGGTGGGTCCCAGTACTTC
>-|TRBJ2-7|TRBV5-1|-
CASSLLVGGGEQYF
TGCGCCAGCAGCTTGTTGGTGGGTGGTGGTGAGCAGTACTTC
>-|TRBJ2-5|TRBV4-2|-
CASSQVDRSQETQYF
TGTGCCAGCAGCCAAGTGGATAGAAGTCAAGAGACCCAGTACTTC
>-|TRBJ2-5|TRBV12-3/TRBV12-4|TRBD1
CASSRDRQRETQYF
TGTGCCAGCAGCCGGGACAGGCAAAGAGAGACCCAGTACTTC
>-|TRBJ2-1|TRBV20-1|TRBD2
CSAKAGGPHNEQFF
TGCAGTGCTAAAGCGGGGGGGCCGCACAATGAGCAGTTCTTC
>-|TRBJ1-2|TRBV11-2|-
CASSFNQKANYGYTF
TGTGCCAGCAGCTTTAACCAAAAAGCTAACTATGGCTACACCTTC
>-|TRBJ1-1|TRBV6-5|-
CASSYSTKPYTEAFF
TGTGCCAGCAGTTACTCGACGAAGCCGTACACTGAAGCTTTCTTT
>few|TRBJ1-1|TRBV6-5|-
CASSTRGGLHTEAFF
TGTGCCAGCAGTACCCGAGGGGGGCTTCACACTGAAGCTTTCTTT
>-|TRBJ1-5|TRBV6-6|TRBD1
CASTADRWNQPQHF
TGTGCCAGCACCGCGGACAGGTGGAATCAGCCCCAGCATTTT
>-|TRBJ1-3|TRBV7-9|-
CASSPDSGNTIYF
TGTGCCAGCAGCCCCGACTCTGGAAACACCATATATTTT
>many|TRBJ1-3|TRBV3-1|-
CASSQSGNTIYF
TGTGCCAGCAGCCAATCTGGAAACACCATATATTTT
>-|TRBJ2-7|TRBV20-1|-
CSAQPSGNEQYF
TGCAGTGCTCAACCCTCCGGGAACGAGCAGTACTTC
>few|TRBJ2-5|TRBV20-1|-
CSASPLIAAQETQYF
TGCAGTGCTAGTCCCCTGATAGCGGCCCAAGAGACCCAGTACTTC
>many|TRBJ2-3|TRBV7-2|-
CASTLGGLNTQYF
TGTGCCAGCACCCTGGGGGGTTTGAATACGCAGTATTTT
>many|TRBJ2-4|TRBV29-1|-
CSVVSGSLGIQYF
TGCAGCGTTGTGTCCGGCAGTCTCGGCATTCAGTACTTC
>-|TRBJ2-7|TRBV6-5|TRBD1
CASGSIGQATYEQYF
TGTGCCAGCGGATCAATCGGACAGGCGACCTACGAGCAGTACTTC
>-|TRBJ2-2|TRBV12-3/TRBV12-4|TRBD1
CASSRRRGRFTGELFF
TGTGCCAGCAGCCGCCGTAGGGGGCGGTTCACCGGGGAGCTGTTTTTT
>few|TRBJ1-4|TRBV5-1|-
CASSLDPAGEKLFF
TGCGCCAGCAGCTTGGACCCCGCTGGTGAAAAACTGTTTTTT
>few|TRBJ1-5|TRBV7-3|-
CASSPGDGQPQHF
TGTGCCAGCAGCCCAGGGGACGGCCAGCCCCAGCATTTT
>-|TRBJ2-2|TRBV5-1|-
CASSVLNTGELFF
TGCGCCAGCAGCGTACTGAACACCGGGGAGCTGTTTTTT
>few|TRBJ2-5|TRBV5-1|-
CASSFGAGETQYF
TGCGCCAGCAGCTTTGGAGCCGGAGAGACCCAGTACTTC
>once|TRBJ1-2|TRBV5-1|TRBD1
CASSLNRGANYGYTF
TGCGCCAGCAGTCTGAACAGGGGGGCTAACTATGGCTACACCTTC
>-|TRBJ2-5|TRBV12-3/TRBV12-4|-
CASSSTPGLQETQYF
TGTGCCAGCAGTTCAACTCCGGGGCTTCAAGAGACCCAGTACTTC
>few|TRBJ2-6|TRBV7-9|-
CASSLEGANVLTF
TGTGCCAGCAGCTTAGAAGGGGCCAACGTCCTGACTTTC
>many|TRBJ1-5|TRBV27|-
CASSLFSQGGHQPQHF
TGTGCCAGCAGTTTATTTAGCCAGGGTGGGCATCAGCCCCAGCATTTT
>-|TRBJ2-2|TRBV5-6|-
CASSLLQGTGELFF
TGTGCCAGCAGCTTGCTGCAGGGAACCGGGGAGCTGTTTTTT
>few|TRBJ1-1|TRBV29-1|-
CSVGELNTEAFF
TGCAGCGTTGGGGAGTTGAACACTGAAGCTTTCTTT
>many|TRBJ2-1|TRBV4-2|TRBD2
CASSRPAGDNEQFF
TGTGCCAGCAGCCGCCCGGCGGGGGACAATGAGCAGTTCTTC
>few|TRBJ2-3|TRBV7-2|-
CASSLRGVRRDTQYF
TGTGCCAGCAGCCTTAGGGGGGTTCGACGGGATACGCAGTATTTT
>many|TRBJ2-7|TRBV7-2|TRBD1
CASSIGTGKSYEQYF
TGTGCCAGCAGTATCGGGACAGGGAAGAGCTACGAGCAGTACTTC
>few|TRBJ2-5|TRBV20-1|-
CSGTDAEQETQYF
TGCAGTGGGACCGACGCTGAACAAGAGACCCAGTACTTC
>-|TRBJ1-2|TRBV10-3|TRBD1
CAISESRGGSNSGYGYTF
TGTGCCATCAGTGAGTCTAGAGGGGGCTCGAACTCGGGCTATGGCTACACCTTC
>many|TRBJ2-1|TRBV5-1|TRBD2
CASSEGLAGGHSYNEQFF
TGCGCCAGCAGCGAGGGACTAGCGGGGGGCCACTCCTACAATGAGCAGTTCTTC
>few|TRBJ1-1|TRBV4-3|-
CASSQLPQTDSEAFF
TGCGCCAGCAGCCAATTGCCCCAAACCGACAGCGAAGCTTTCTTT
>few|TRBJ1-1|TRBV5-8|-
CASSLGGRSPRAFF
TGTGCCAGCAGCTTGGGAGGGCGCTCCCCCAGAGCTTTCTTT
>few|TRBJ2-7|TRBV7-6|TRBD1
CASSLAFQGARYEQYF
TGTGCCAGCAGCTTAGCATTCCAGGGGGCAAGGTACGAGCAGTACTTC
>-|TRBJ2-3|TRBV5-1|-
CASSLAENPSSTQYF
TGCGCCAGCAGCTTGGCCGAGAACCCATCGAGTACGCAGTATTTT
>-|TRBJ2-2|TRBV12-5|-
CASGSSLPGGYTGELFF
TGTGCTAGTGGTTCCAGCCTTCCGGGGGGCTACACCGGGGAGCTGTTTTTT
>-|TRBJ1-2|TRBV30|-
CAWTPGPPVYGYTF
TGTGCCTGGACCCCGGGCCCTCCGGTCTATGGCTACACCTTC